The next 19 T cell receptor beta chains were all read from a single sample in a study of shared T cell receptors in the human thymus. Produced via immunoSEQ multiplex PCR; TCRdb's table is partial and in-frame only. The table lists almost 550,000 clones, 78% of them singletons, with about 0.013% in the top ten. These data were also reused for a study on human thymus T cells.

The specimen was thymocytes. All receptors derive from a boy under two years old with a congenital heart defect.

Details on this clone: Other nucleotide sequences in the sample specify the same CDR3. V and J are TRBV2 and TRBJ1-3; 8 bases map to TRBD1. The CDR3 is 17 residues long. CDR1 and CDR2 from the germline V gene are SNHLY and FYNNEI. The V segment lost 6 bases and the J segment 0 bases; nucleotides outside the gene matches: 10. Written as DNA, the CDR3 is TGTGCCAGCAGCGCCACCGGGACAGGTTACTCTGGAAACACCATATATTTT. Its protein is CASSATGTGYSGNTIYF.

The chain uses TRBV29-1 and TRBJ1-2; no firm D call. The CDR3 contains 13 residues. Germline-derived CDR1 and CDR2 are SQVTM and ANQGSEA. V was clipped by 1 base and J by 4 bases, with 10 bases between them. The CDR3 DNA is TGCAGCGTTGAAGCGTCTCCAGTCTATGGCTACACCTTC. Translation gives CSVEASPVYGYTF.

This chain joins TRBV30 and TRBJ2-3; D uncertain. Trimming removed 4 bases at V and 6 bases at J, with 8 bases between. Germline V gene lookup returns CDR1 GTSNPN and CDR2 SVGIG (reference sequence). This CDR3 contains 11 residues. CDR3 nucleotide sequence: TGTGCCTGGATAGCTCGTGATACGCAGTATTTT. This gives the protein CAWIARDTQYF.

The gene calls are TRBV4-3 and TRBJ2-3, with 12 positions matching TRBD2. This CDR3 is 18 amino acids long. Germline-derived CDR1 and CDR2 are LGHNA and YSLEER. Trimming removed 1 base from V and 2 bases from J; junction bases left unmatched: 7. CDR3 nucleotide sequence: TGCGCCAGCAGCCAAGGGGCACTAGCGGGAGGCTTCACAGATACGCAGTATTTT. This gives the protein CASSQGALAGGFTDTQYF.

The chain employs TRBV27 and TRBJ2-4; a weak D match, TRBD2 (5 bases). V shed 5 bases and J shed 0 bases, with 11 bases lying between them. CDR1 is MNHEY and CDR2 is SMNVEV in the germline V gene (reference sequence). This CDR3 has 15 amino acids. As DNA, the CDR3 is TGTGCCAGCAGTGAAAAAGGGAGAGCCAAAAACATTCAGTACTTC. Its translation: CASSEKGRAKNIQYF.

In DNA, the CDR3 is TGCGCCAGCAGCTTAGGTCAGGGGCTCTCCTACGAGCAGTACTTC. Amino acids: CASSLGQGLSYEQYF. V usage is TRBV5-1 and J usage is TRBJ2-7; TRBD1 might be the D (6 bases). Looked up from germline, CDR1 is SGHRS and CDR2 is YFSETQ. The CDR3 spans 15 residues. The ends were cut back, 2 bases at V and 0 bases at J, with 12 bases in the middle.

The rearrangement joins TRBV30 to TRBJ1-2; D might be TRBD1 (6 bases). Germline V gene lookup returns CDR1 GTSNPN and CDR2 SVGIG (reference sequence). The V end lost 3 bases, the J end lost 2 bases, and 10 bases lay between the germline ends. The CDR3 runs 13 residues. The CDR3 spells CAWRNTGNYGYTF. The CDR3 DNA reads TGTGCCTGGAGAAATACAGGGAACTATGGCTACACCTTC.

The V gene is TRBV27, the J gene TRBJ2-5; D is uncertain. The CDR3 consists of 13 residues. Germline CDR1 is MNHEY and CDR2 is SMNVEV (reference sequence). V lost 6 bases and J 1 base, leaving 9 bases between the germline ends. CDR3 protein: CASRKQIQETQYF. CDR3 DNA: TGTGCCAGCAGGAAACAGATCCAAGAGACCCAGTACTTC.

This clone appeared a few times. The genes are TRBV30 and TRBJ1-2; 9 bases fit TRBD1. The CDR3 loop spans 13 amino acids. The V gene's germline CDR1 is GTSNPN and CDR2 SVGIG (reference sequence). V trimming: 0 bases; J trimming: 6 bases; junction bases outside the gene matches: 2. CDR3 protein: CAWSVWTGDGYTF. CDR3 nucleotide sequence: TGTGCCTGGAGTGTATGGACAGGGGATGGCTACACCTTC.

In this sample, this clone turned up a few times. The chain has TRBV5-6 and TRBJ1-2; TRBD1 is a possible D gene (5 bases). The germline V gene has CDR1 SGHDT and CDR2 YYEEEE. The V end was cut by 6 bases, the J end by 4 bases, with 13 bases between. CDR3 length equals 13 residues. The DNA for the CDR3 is TGTGCCAGCACTACCAGGGTGGGCTATGGCTACACCTTC. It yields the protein CASTTRVGYGYTF.

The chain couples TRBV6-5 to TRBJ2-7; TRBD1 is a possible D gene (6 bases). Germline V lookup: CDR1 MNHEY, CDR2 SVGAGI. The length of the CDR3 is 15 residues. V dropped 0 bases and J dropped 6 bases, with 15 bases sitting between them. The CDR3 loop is CASSYSRQGWSEQYF. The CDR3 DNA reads TGTGCCAGCAGTTACTCGCGGCAGGGGTGGAGCGAGCAGTACTTC.

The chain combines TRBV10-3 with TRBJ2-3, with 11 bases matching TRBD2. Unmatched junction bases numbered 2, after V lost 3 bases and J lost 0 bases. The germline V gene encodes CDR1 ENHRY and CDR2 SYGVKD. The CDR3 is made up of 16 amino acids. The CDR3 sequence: CAISDWTSGSTDTQYF. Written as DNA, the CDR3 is TGTGCCATCAGTGATTGGACTAGCGGGAGCACAGATACGCAGTATTTT.

CDR3 bases: TGTGCCTGGAGTGTACGGAGTGTAGGGGATCCGACCAGTGGGACCCAGTACTTC. It translates to CAWSVRSVGDPTSGTQYF. The chain joins TRBV30 to TRBJ2-5; tentatively, D is TRBD1 (5 bases). Trimming left V 0 bases short and J 7 bases short, with 27 bases between. There are 18 residues in the CDR3. Germline V lookup: CDR1 GTSNPN, CDR2 SVGIG (reference sequence).

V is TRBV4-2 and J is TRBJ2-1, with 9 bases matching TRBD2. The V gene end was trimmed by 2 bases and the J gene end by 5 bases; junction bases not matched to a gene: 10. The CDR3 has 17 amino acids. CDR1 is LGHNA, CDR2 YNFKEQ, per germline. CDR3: CASSQRGRLAEHNEQFF. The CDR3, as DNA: TGTGCCAGCAGCCAAAGGGGTCGACTAGCGGAGCACAATGAGCAGTTCTTC.

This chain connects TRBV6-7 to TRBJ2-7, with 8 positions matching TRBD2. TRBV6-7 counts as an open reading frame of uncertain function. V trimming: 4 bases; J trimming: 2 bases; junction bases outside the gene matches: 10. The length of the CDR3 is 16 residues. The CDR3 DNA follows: TGTGCCAGCAGTTGGGGCGAGCGGGGGAAACCCTACGAGCAGTACTTC. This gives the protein CASSWGERGKPYEQYF.

The CDR3 DNA reads TGTGCCAGCAGTTTAAAGCGGGAGTCCTACAATGAGCAGTTCTTC. This sequence encodes CASSLKRESYNEQFF. The chain couples TRBV2 to TRBJ2-1; 8 bases fit TRBD2. Germline assignment: CDR1 SNHLY and CDR2 FYNNEI. This CDR3 region has 15 residues. Unmatched junction bases numbered 4, after V lost 5 bases and J lost 1 base.

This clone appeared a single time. CDR3 sequence reads: CASIGGETQYF. The CDR3 DNA follows: TGTGCCAGCATCGGGGGAGAGACCCAGTACTTC. The chain uses TRBV25-1 and TRBJ2-5, with D possibly being TRBD2 (6 bases). Germline CDR1 and CDR2: MGHDK and SYGVNS. Trimming took 7 bases from V and 4 from J, leaving 7 bases between them. CDR3 length equals 11 residues. Full variable domain (rest looked up from reference TRBV25-1 and TRBJ2-5): EADIYQTPRYLVIGTGKKITLECSQTMGHDKMYWYQQDPGMELHLIHYSYGVNSTEKGDLSSESTVSRIRTEHFPLTLESARPSHTSQYLCASIGGETQYFGPGTRLLVL.

CDR3 loop: CSVRTSGRVADTQYF. CDR3 coding DNA: TGCAGCGTGCGGACTAGCGGGAGGGTAGCAGATACGCAGTATTTT. The chain recombines TRBV29-1 with TRBJ2-3; 15 bases agree with TRBD2. CDR3 length equals 15 residues. With 6 bases clipped from V and 4 bases from J, the junction kept 5 bases outside the gene matches. Germline V gene lookup returns CDR1 SQVTM and CDR2 ANQGSEA.

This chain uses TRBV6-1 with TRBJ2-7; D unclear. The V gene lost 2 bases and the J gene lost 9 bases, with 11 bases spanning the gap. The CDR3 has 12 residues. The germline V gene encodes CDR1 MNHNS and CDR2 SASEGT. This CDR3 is CASSEQSRRQYF. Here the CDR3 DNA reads TGTGCCAGCAGTGAACAGTCTAGGAGGCAGTACTTC.